Presented here are 10 T cell receptor beta chains from one specimen sequenced in a study of T cell repertoires in cytomegalovirus infection. TCRdb reprocessed the reads with MiXCR, giving one entry per CDR3 protein. The table has about 200,000 distinct CDR3 sequences, about a tenth seen once. Sequenced: PBMCs. These receptors were obtained from a human donor in good health (CMV status not recorded). Some clones in this sample may be carry-over from other donors' samples.

This clonotype was observed a few times. This sequence joins TRBV7-9 and TRBJ2-3; unclear D gene. V was pared by 3 bases and J by 0 bases, with 16 bases between. There are 17 residues in the CDR3. Germline V lookup: CDR1 SEHNR, CDR2 FQNEAQ (reference sequence). CDR3 region: CASSFLAGVTSTDTQYF. In DNA, the CDR3 is TGTGCCAGCAGCTTTTTGGCAGGTGTTACAAGCACAGATACGCAGTATTTT.

This clonotype appeared many times. The rearrangement uses TRBV27 and TRBJ1-5, with TRBD1 identical over 9 bases. The CDR3 sequence is 14 residues long. The germline CDR1 and CDR2 sequences are MNHEY and SMNVEV (reference sequence). Trimming cost V 5 bases and J 7 bases; bases outside gene matches: 6. CDR3 coding DNA: TGTGCCAGCAGTCTGGACAGGGGAGGCCAGCCCCAGCATTTT. Its protein is CASSLDRGGQPQHF.

In this sample, this clonotype turned up many times. The CDR3 spells CASSLVPGGLGANEKLFF. CDR3 DNA sequence: TGTGCCAGCAGCTTAGTTCCAGGGGGCCTGGGAGCTAATGAAAAACTGTTTTTT. The chain couples TRBV7-2 to TRBJ1-4; 8 bases are a match to TRBD1. The CDR3 spans 18 residues. Trimming at V came to 1 base and at J to 3 bases, leaving 10 bases not matched to a gene. Germline CDR1 SGHTA, CDR2 FQGNSA.

V is TRBV3-1 and J is TRBJ2-1; TRBD2 matches 11 bases. The germline V gene encodes CDR1 LGHDT and CDR2 YNNKEL (reference sequence). The CDR3 loop spans 14 amino acids. Trimming cost V 2 bases and J 10 bases; bases outside gene matches: 4. The CDR3 region is CASSQPGLAEEQFF. Written as DNA, the CDR3 is TGTGCCAGCAGCCAACCGGGACTAGCGGAGGAGCAGTTCTTC.

This chain joins TRBV28 and TRBJ1-1; D possibly corresponds to TRBD1 (6 bases). In germline, CDR1 is MDHEN, CDR2 SYDVKM. This CDR3 has 13 residues. Trimming pared 5 bases from V and 5 bases from J, leaving 12 bases between. The CDR3 reads CASSGGARTEAFF. DNA for the CDR3: TGTGCCAGCAGTGGGGGGGCGCGGACTGAAGCTTTCTTT. Variable domain in full (rest from reference TRBV28 and TRBJ1-1): DVKVTQSSRYLVKRTGEKVFLECVQDMDHENMFWYRQDPGLGLRLIYFSYDVKMKEKGDIPEGYSVSREKKERFSLILESASTNQTSMYLCASSGGARTEAFFGQGTRLTVV.

This chain connects TRBV4-3 to TRBJ2-1, with 7 positions matching TRBD1. Trimming took 0 bases from V and 4 from J; bases not matched to a gene: 9. The CDR3 is 17 amino acids. The germline CDR1 and CDR2 sequences are LGHNA and YSLEER. The CDR3 here is CASSQDIATGIYNEQFF. CDR3 sequence (DNA): TGCGCCAGCAGCCAAGATATCGCGACAGGGATTTACAATGAGCAGTTCTTC.

This clonotype has a count of ten or more. The chain employs TRBV7-2 and TRBJ2-2, with 7 bases identical to TRBD2. V lost 6 bases, J lost 0 bases, and 1 base stayed unmatched. Germline lookup yields CDR1 SGHTA and CDR2 FQGNSA. There are 14 residues in the CDR3. Here the CDR3 DNA reads TGTGCCAGCAGGACTAGCCCGAACACCGGGGAGCTGTTTTTT. Protein sequence: CASRTSPNTGELFF.

At least ten counts were recorded for this clonotype. This chain links TRBV7-2 with TRBJ2-5, with TRBD2 matching 9 bases. CDR1 is SGHTA and CDR2 is FQGNSA in the germline V gene. This CDR3 is 13 amino acids long. Trimming took 5 bases from V and 4 from J; bases not matched to a gene: 2. The CDR3 sequence is CASSEGLAETQYF. The CDR3 nucleotides are TGTGCCAGCAGCGAGGGACTAGCAGAGACCCAGTACTTC.

This clonotype was recorded at least ten times. The genes are TRBV7-8 and TRBJ2-2, with 12 bases fitting TRBD2. J was trimmed by 3 bases and V by 5 bases; bases with no gene match: 13. The CDR3 extends over 19 amino acids. Germline assignment: CDR1 SGHVS and CDR2 FQNEAQ. The CDR3 here is CASSPRASGGGTYTGELFF. The DNA of the CDR3 is TGTGCCAGCAGCCCTCGGGCTAGCGGGGGGGGCACGTACACCGGGGAGCTGTTTTTT.

CDR3 nucleotide sequence: TGTGCCAGCAGCCTAACCGGGACTATGCAGTTCTTC. Its protein is CASSLTGTMQFF. The chain combines TRBV9 with TRBJ2-1; 7 nucleotides agree with TRBD2. Germline assignment: CDR1 SGDLS and CDR2 YYNGEE. The CDR3 has 12 residues. V lost 4 bases and J lost 12; bases outside the gene matches: 7.